The 27 T cell receptor beta chains below all came from one sample that was sequenced in a study of T cells in Graves' hyperthyroidism and ophthalmopathy. RNA transcripts served as the template for amplifying TCR beta CDR3 regions. First-round RT-PCR of the TCR CDR3 relied on the HTBI primer set. TCRdb recomputed calls from the multiplex PCR reads with MiXCR, one row per CDR3 protein. The data contain 540,000 or so distinct CDR3 sequences, around 16% of them singletons. The sequencing input was blood. These receptors were taken from a woman in her 30s with Graves' hyperthyroidism.

This clonotype was recorded a few times. The chain joins TRBV12-3 or TRBV12-4 to TRBJ1-6, with D unclear. Between the trimmed V and J ends, which lost 5 bases and 12 bases, there was a span of 20 bases. The CDR3 is 15 amino acids. CDR3 in DNA: TGTGCCAGCAGTCGAATCATTATCGATCTTGAACCCCTCCACTTT. This translates into CASSRIIIDLEPLHF.

This clonotype was recorded at least ten times. CDR3 protein: CASSSTTDVRLFF. CDR3 DNA: TGTGCCAGCAGTTCCACAACGGATGTAAGGCTGTTTTTT. The rearrangement uses TRBV12-3 or TRBV12-4 and TRBJ2-2; no definite D call. The V end was cut by 4 bases, the J end by 13 bases, with 16 bases between. This CDR3 spans 13 amino acids.

This clonotype showed up many times. The rearrangement joins TRBV29-1 to TRBJ1-2; 7 bases map to TRBD1. The CDR3 consists of 11 residues. With 6 bases clipped from V and 7 bases from J, the junction kept 5 bases outside the gene matches. The V gene's germline CDR1 is SQVTM and CDR2 ANQGSEA. CDR3 in DNA: TGCAGCGTGGAGGGGGCGTTTGGCTACACCTTC. It codes for CSVEGAFGYTF.

The chain carries TRBV27 and TRBJ2-1; 8 bases agree with TRBD2. The CDR3 runs to 15 residues. The J segment lost 9 bases and the V segment lost 1 base, leaving 8 bases of the junction unmatched. The germline V gene has CDR1 MNHEY and CDR2 SMNVEV (reference sequence). The CDR3 is CASSLFWARGGEQFF. In nucleotides, the CDR3 is TGTGCCAGCAGTTTATTCTGGGCCCGGGGGGGTGAGCAGTTCTTC.

This clonotype has ten or more counts. V usage is TRBV29-1 and J usage is TRBJ2-5, with 7 bases lining up with TRBD2. CDR1 is SQVTM and CDR2 is ANQGSEA in the germline V gene. J was trimmed by 1 base and V by 6 bases; bases with no gene match: 8. This CDR3 spans 14 amino acids. CDR3 sequence: CSVGAGPSQETQYF. The CDR3 DNA reads as TGCAGCGTAGGAGCGGGACCCTCCCAAGAGACCCAGTACTTC.

This clonotype was observed at least ten times. The chain employs TRBV2 and TRBJ1-2; unclear D gene. The CDR3 is made up of 10 amino acids. Germline CDR1 is SNHLY and CDR2 is FYNNEI. V was clipped by 9 bases and J by 8 bases, with 10 bases between them. The CDR3 sequence is CASPRIGYTF. The CDR3, as DNA: TGTGCCAGTCCGCGAATCGGCTACACCTTC.

This clonotype was recorded many times. The chain has TRBV13 and TRBJ2-5; D unresolved. This CDR3 contains 16 residues. CDR1 and CDR2 from the germline V gene are PRHDT and FYEKMQ (reference sequence). The V gene lost 1 base and the J gene lost 1 base, with 13 bases spanning the gap. CDR3 sequence reads: CASSLVRGDFQETQYF. CDR3 coding DNA: TGTGCCAGCAGCTTAGTAAGAGGAGATTTCCAAGAGACCCAGTACTTC.

This chain uses TRBV19 with TRBJ1-2, with TRBD1 as a possible D gene (6 bases). Germline V lookup: CDR1 LNHDA, CDR2 SQIVND (reference sequence). This CDR3 is built from 12 residues. Between the trimmed V and J ends, which lost 6 bases and 8 bases, there was a span of 13 bases. CDR3 sequence reads: CASRAGDGGYTF. CDR3 sequence (DNA): TGTGCCAGTAGGGCAGGGGATGGGGGCTACACCTTC.

This clonotype came up many times. The genes are TRBV27 and TRBJ2-1; perhaps TRBD1 as D (6 bases). Germline CDR1 is MNHEY and CDR2 is SMNVEV (reference sequence). This CDR3 spans 12 amino acids. V lost 5 bases, J lost 6 bases, and 8 bases lay in between. As DNA, the CDR3 is TGTGCCAGCAGTACAGGGTTCAATGAGCAGTTCTTC. Translated: CASSTGFNEQFF.

With regard to this clonotype: A clone one base away is much larger, so this may be a read error. The J gene is TRBJ1-1, the V gene TRBV2; maybe TRBD1 (6 bases). The CDR3 is 11 residues long. V was shortened by 8 bases and J by 6 bases, with 10 bases between the two germline ends. CDR1 and CDR2 from the germline V gene are SNHLY and FYNNEI. The CDR3 sequence: CASRGAPEAFF. DNA for the CDR3: TGTGCCAGCCGGGGGGCCCCTGAAGCTTTCTTT. The variable domain in full, with the rest retrieved from reference TRBV2 and TRBJ1-1, is EPEVTQTPSHQVTQMGQEVILRCVPISNHLYFYWYRQILGQKVEFLVSFYNNEISEKSEIFDDQFSVERPDGSNFTLKIRSTKLEDSAMYFCASRGAPEAFFGQGTRLTVV.

This clonotype was seen ten or more times. V is TRBV7-2 and J is TRBJ2-3, with D unclear. The CDR3 has 12 amino acids. Deletions cut 1 base from V and 4 bases from J, with 3 bases between. Germline CDR1 is SGHTA and CDR2 is FQGNSA. DNA for the CDR3: TGTGCCAGCAGCTTAGATGCAGATACGCAGTATTTT. This sequence encodes CASSLDADTQYF. The full variable domain, with the rest looked up from reference TRBV7-2 and TRBJ2-3, is GAGVSQSPSNKVTEKGKDVELRCDPISGHTALYWYRQSLGQGLEFLIYFQGNSAPDKSGLPSDRFSAERTGGSVSTLTIQRTQQEDSAVYLCASSLDADTQYFGPGTRLTVL.

This clonotype was counted many times. This chain joins TRBV10-3 and TRBJ2-1; 7 nucleotides line up with TRBD1. This CDR3 is 13 amino acids long. Germline V gene sequence: CDR1 ENHRY, CDR2 SYGVKD. V shed 11 bases, J shed 8 bases, and the junction held 12 bases outside the gene matches. The CDR3 spells CASNDRVRDEQFF. The CDR3 nucleotides read TGTGCCTCTAACGACAGGGTTAGGGATGAGCAGTTCTTC.

This clonotype was seen only once. The rearrangement links TRBV19 to TRBJ2-2, with D perhaps TRBD2 (5 bases). CDR1 is LNHDA, CDR2 SQIVND, per germline (reference sequence). V gave up 4 bases and J gave up 7 bases, with 16 bases separating them. The CDR3 totals 15 residues. This chain's CDR3 is CASSKRWTAHGELFF. CDR3 bases: TGTGCCAGTAGTAAAAGATGGACTGCGCACGGGGAGCTGTTTTTT.

This clonotype was observed many times. This chain joins TRBV10-1 and TRBJ2-1, with 12 bases identical to TRBD1. The germline gives CDR1 WNHNN, CDR2 SYGVQD (reference sequence). J was trimmed by 8 bases and V by 6 bases; bases with no gene match: 8. This CDR3 is 15 amino acids long. The CDR3 DNA is TGCGCCAGCAGACGCGGGACAGGGGGCCATGATGAGCAGTTCTTC. It is translated as CASRRGTGGHDEQFF.

CDR3 residues: CSVVTGEDYNEQFF. CDR3 bases: TGCAGCGTTGTGACGGGAGAGGACTACAATGAGCAGTTCTTC. V is TRBV29-1 and J is TRBJ2-1; weak D call: TRBD2 (6 bases). V was cut by 4 bases and J by 3 bases, with 13 bases left in between. Germline CDR1 is SQVTM and CDR2 is ANQGSEA. This CDR3 contains 14 residues.

This clonotype was observed at least ten times. The V call is TRBV20-1, the J call TRBJ2-3; 9 bases are a match to TRBD2. The CDR3 totals 17 residues. V gave up 0 bases and J gave up 0 bases; unmatched junction bases: 7. Germline CDR1 reads DFQATT; CDR2 reads SNEGSKA (reference sequence). Here the CDR3 DNA reads TGCAGTGCTAGAGATGAGGGGCGGGAGGGAAGCACAGATACGCAGTATTTT. Translating gives CSARDEGREGSTDTQYF.

This clonotype was seen many times. This chain connects TRBV27 to TRBJ2-7; perhaps TRBD2 as D (6 bases). The CDR3 runs to 16 residues. Germline V gives CDR1 MNHEY, CDR2 SMNVEV (reference sequence). V was shortened by 6 bases and J by 0 bases, with 18 bases between the two germline ends. In nucleotides, the CDR3 is TGTGCCAGCAGCGAAAGGAGGGGCGGCTTCTCCTACGAGCAGTACTTC. It translates to CASSERRGGFSYEQYF.

The chain links TRBV7-2 to TRBJ2-5, with 10 bases identical to TRBD2. Losses at the gene ends were 1 base for V and 4 bases for J; bases not matched to a gene: 3. The CDR3 runs 15 residues. Germline CDR1 is SGHTA and CDR2 is FQGNSA. CDR3 protein: CASSLVASGRETQYF. In nucleotides, the CDR3 is TGTGCCAGCAGCTTAGTGGCTAGCGGGAGAGAGACCCAGTACTTC. The full variable domain, in which reference TRBV7-2 and TRBJ2-5 provide the parts outside the CDR3, is GAGVSQSPSNKVTEKGKDVELRCDPISGHTALYWYRQSLGQGLEFLIYFQGNSAPDKSGLPSDRFSAERTGGSVSTLTIQRTQQEDSAVYLCASSLVASGRETQYFGPGTRLLVL.

The CDR3 loop is CASRETGGFNYEQYF. The CDR3 region has the DNA TGCGCCAGCAGGGAGACCGGGGGATTCAACTACGAGCAGTACTTC. V gene TRBV10-1 combines with J gene TRBJ2-7; tentative D call: TRBD2 (6 bases). Trimming stripped 6 bases from V and 3 bases from J, with 18 bases between. Germline assignment: CDR1 WNHNN and CDR2 SYGVQD (reference sequence). This CDR3 spans 15 amino acids.

This clonotype was detected only a few times. This rearrangement joins TRBV7-9 to TRBJ2-2; 7 bases match TRBD2. The CDR3 length is 17 residues. Trimming removed 0 bases from V and 1 base from J; junction bases left unmatched: 5. CDR1 and CDR2 (germline): SEHNR, FQNEAQ (reference sequence). The CDR3 reads CASSLATSELNTGELFF. For the CDR3, the DNA is TGTGCCAGCAGCTTAGCAACTAGCGAACTGAACACCGGGGAGCTGTTTTTT. Full variable domain (outside the CDR3, taken from reference TRBV7-9 and TRBJ2-2): DTGVSQNPRHKITKRGQNVTFRCDPISEHNRLYWYRQTLGQGPEFLTYFQNEAQLEKSRLLSDRFSAERPKGSFSTLEIQRTEQGDSAMYLCASSLATSELNTGELFFGEGSRLTVL.

Concerning this clonotype itself: One junction end does not reproduce the germline sequence, and a read error may be involved. This chain links TRBV15 with TRBJ2-2; 8 positions agree with TRBD1. The germline V gene encodes CDR1 LNHNV and CDR2 YYDKDF (reference sequence). This CDR3 is built from 16 residues. CDR3 DNA: TGTGCCACCGGCAGAGAGACAGGGGAGAGAACCGGGGAGCTGTTTTTT. Residues: CATGRETGERTGELFF. The whole variable domain, filled in from reference TRBV15 and TRBJ2-2, reads DAMVIQNPRYQVTQFGKPVTLSCSQTLNHNVMYWYQQKSSQAPKLLFHYYDKDFNNEADTPDNFQSRRPNTSFCFLDIRSPGLGDTAMYLCATGRETGERTGELFFGEGSRLTVL.

The table lists this clonotype with many counts. The chain recombines TRBV15 with TRBJ1-1; D remains ambiguous. Germline loops: CDR1 LNHNV, CDR2 YYDKDF (reference sequence). The germline V and J ends were trimmed by 1 base and 8 bases, with 11 bases remaining between them. This CDR3 has 13 residues. This chain's CDR3 is CATSRGGSFEAFF. The CDR3 coding sequence is TGTGCCACCAGCAGAGGCGGTTCTTTCGAAGCTTTCTTT.

This clonotype was counted ten times or more. The chain recombines TRBV6-5 with TRBJ2-3; 12 bases align to TRBD2. The CDR3 extends over 18 amino acids. Trimming at V came to 2 bases and at J to 6 bases, leaving 12 bases not matched to a gene. CDR1 is MNHEY and CDR2 is SVGAGI in the germline V gene. The CDR3 nucleotides are TGTGCCAGCAGTTACCCATTGACTAGCGGGAGCGATTTCGATACGCAGTATTTT. This codes for CASSYPLTSGSDFDTQYF.

This clonotype was seen repeatedly, ten times or more. This chain uses TRBV6-1 with TRBJ2-7; 8 nucleotides line up with TRBD1. Per the germline V gene, CDR1 is MNHNS and CDR2 is SASEGT. There are 14 residues in the CDR3. Losses at the gene ends were 5 bases for V and 3 bases for J; bases not matched to a gene: 6. This CDR3 reads CASSPTRGLYEQYF. CDR3 nucleotides: TGTGCCAGCAGTCCAACCAGGGGGCTCTACGAGCAGTACTTC.

Ten or more counts support this clonotype. The rearrangement uses TRBV7-2 and TRBJ2-2; 7 nucleotides align to TRBD1. Germline assignment: CDR1 SGHTA and CDR2 FQGNSA. This CDR3 contains 17 residues. The ends lost 1 base at V and 4 bases at J; junction bases unmatched: 9. CDR3 in amino acids: CASSLGGRGSGTGELFF. The CDR3 coding sequence is TGTGCCAGCAGCTTAGGGGGCAGGGGGTCCGGCACCGGGGAGCTGTTTTTT.

This clonotype came up many times. V gene TRBV11-1 combines with J gene TRBJ2-7; tentative D call: TRBD2 (5 bases). The V end lost 3 bases, the J end lost 8 bases, and 8 bases lay between the germline ends. The CDR3 sequence is 11 residues long. The V gene's germline CDR1 is SGHAT and CDR2 FQDESV (reference sequence). The CDR3 reads CASSFASQQYF. CDR3 in DNA: TGTGCCAGCAGCTTCGCTAGCCAGCAGTACTTC.

Ten or more counts support this clonotype. This chain connects TRBV18 to TRBJ2-3; 9 nucleotides line up with TRBD2. V lost 3 bases, J lost 5 bases, and 6 bases stayed unmatched. This CDR3 has 15 residues. The germline V gene encodes CDR1 KGHSH and CDR2 LQKENI. CDR3 loop: CASSPSGRIGDTQYF. CDR3 nucleotides: TGTGCCAGCTCACCGAGCGGGAGGATCGGAGATACGCAGTATTTT.